These T cell receptor beta chains were read from a single sample in a study of cytomegalovirus exposure and HLA in healthy donors. The method was immunoSEQ multiplex PCR; TCRdb's version includes in-frame clones alone and lacks a portion of them. The sample shows about 130,000 clones, 65% to 80% of them seen only once. Material for sequencing was PBMCs. The receptors come from a man aged 35 to 55 in good health and CMV-seropositive. Each CDR3 is given with its conserved first and last residue. Fields, in order: D gene, V gene, J gene, clone size, CDR3 DNA, CDR3 protein. D genes are given only for firm matches. Size is omitted from some rows. Given values are once, few, many or a class for expanded clones.

TRBD2	TRBV11-3	TRBJ2-7	once	TGTGCCAGCAGCTTAGGTTCTAGCGGAATCTACGAGCAGTACTTC	CASSLGSSGIYEQYF
-	TRBV5-1	TRBJ1-5	-	TGCGCCAGCAGCTTGGATGCAGGCGCTGATCAGCCCCAGCATTTT	CASSLDAGADQPQHF
-	TRBV7-9	TRBJ2-7	-	TGTGCCAGCAGCCCGCGGCGGACTCCTTCCTACGAGCAGTACTTC	CASSPRRTPSYEQYF
-	TRBV2	TRBJ1-2	once	TGTGCCAGCACCTGGGACACCTATGGCTACACCTTC	CASTWDTYGYTF
-	TRBV4-1	TRBJ2-7	-	TGCGCCAGCAGCCAATTGACAGCGAACTACGAGCAGTACTTC	CASSQLTANYEQYF
TRBD1	TRBV4-1	TRBJ1-1	-	TGCGCCAGCAGCCCCCCCCATAGACAGGGCGCTTTCTTT	CASSPPHRQGAFF
-	TRBV11-2	TRBJ1-6	-	TGTGCCAGCAGCTTAGTTCCAGGGTCTAATTCACCCCTCCACTTT	CASSLVPGSNSPLHF
-	TRBV6-6	TRBJ2-1	-	TGTGCCAGCAGCACCCCCGGACACAGGTACAATGAGCAGTTCTTC	CASSTPGHRYNEQFF
TRBD1	TRBV27	TRBJ1-3	-	TGTGCCAGCAGTTTAGCAGGGGGAGGAAACACCATATATTTT	CASSLAGGGNTIYF
TRBD2	TRBV5-1	TRBJ2-7	few	TGCGCCAGCAGCACTGGGACTAGCGGGAGAAGGGTCTACGAGCAGTACTTC	CASSTGTSGRRVYEQYF
TRBD2	TRBV19	TRBJ2-7	-	TGTGCCAGTAGTATCTTGGCTAGCGGGGGCGAGCAGTACTTC	CASSILASGGEQYF
-	TRBV23-1	TRBJ1-3	-	TGCGCCAGCCACCATTTGCCCCTACCTTCTTCTGGAAACACCATATATTTT	CASHHLPLPSSGNTIYF
-	TRBV20-1	TRBJ2-1	once	TGCAGTGCTAGTTCAAACAATGAGCAGTTCTTC	CSASSNNEQFF
-	TRBV29-1	TRBJ1-2	-	TGCAGCGTTGAAGGGCTTCCTCAAGAGGTTAGCTATGGCTACACCTTC	CSVEGLPQEVSYGYTF
TRBD1	TRBV15	TRBJ1-2	once	TGTGCCACCAGCAGAGAAGGGGGAGACAGGGACTATGGCTACACCTTC	CATSREGGDRDYGYTF
TRBD1	TRBV5-1	TRBJ2-3	-	TGCGCCAGCAGCCGTGGACAGGGAGGAACCACAGATACGCAGTATTTT	CASSRGQGGTTDTQYF
-	TRBV19	TRBJ1-5	-	TGTGCCAGTACCCTAAGTGGAGACAGCAATCAGCCCCAGCATTTT	CASTLSGDSNQPQHF
-	TRBV7-8	TRBJ2-3	-	TGTGCCAGCAGCTTACTGTGGGGCTACACAGATACGCAGTATTTT	CASSLLWGYTDTQYF
TRBD2	TRBV5-5	TRBJ2-1	-	TGTGCCAGCAGCTCCACTGGGACTAGCGGGACTCACAATGAGCAGTTCTTC	CASSSTGTSGTHNEQFF
-	TRBV9	TRBJ2-3	-	TGTGCCAGCAGCTCGGTGGGGAGGCTCAGCACAGATACGCAGTATTTT	CASSSVGRLSTDTQYF
-	TRBV6-1	TRBJ2-7	-	TGTGCCAGCAGTGTCCAGGGTAGCTCCTACGAGCAGTACTTC	CASSVQGSSYEQYF
-	TRBV7-2	TRBJ1-6	-	TGTGCCAGCAGCTCGTACCGGGATTCGACCCTCCACTTT	CASSSYRDSTLHF
-	TRBV30	TRBJ1-1	few	TGTGCCTGGGGGCAGACCAACACTGAAGCTTTCTTT	CAWGQTNTEAFF
-	TRBV29-1	TRBJ1-6	-	TGCAGCGCCGGCGAGGGAAGCTCACCCCTCCACTTT	CSAGEGSSPLHF
TRBD2	TRBV12-5	TRBJ2-5	once	TGTGCTAGTGTTCCTCAAGCGGGAGCCCCGGGGACCCAGTACTTC	CASVPQAGAPGTQYF
-	TRBV9	TRBJ2-7	-	TGTGCCAGCAGCGTAGGCGGGAACTACGGGTACGAGCAGTACTTC	CASSVGGNYGYEQYF
TRBD1	TRBV5-1	TRBJ2-7	few	TGCGCCAGCAGCTTGGCTGGGACAGGAAGCTCCTACGAGCAGTACTTC	CASSLAGTGSSYEQYF
TRBD1	TRBV28	TRBJ1-6	once	TGTGCCAGCAGTTTAGTAGGGGGCGCCTATAATTCACCCCTCCACTTT	CASSLVGGAYNSPLHF
-	TRBV19	TRBJ1-5	-	TGTGCCAGTAGTATGCCAGGGTTCGTGAGCAATCAGCCCCAGCATTTT	CASSMPGFVSNQPQHF
-	TRBV28	TRBJ2-7	-	TGTGCCAGCTCTGAGGTAAATAGCGACGAGCAGTACTTC	CASSEVNSDEQYF
-	TRBV5-1	TRBJ1-2	-	TGCGCCAGCAAACTTGCCGCTTCCACTAACTATGGCTACACCTTC	CASKLAASTNYGYTF
-	TRBV19	TRBJ2-3	-	TGTGCCAGTAGTATCGGGCGGGCAAATGCAGATACGCAGTATTTT	CASSIGRANADTQYF
TRBD2	TRBV18	TRBJ2-7	-	TGTGCCAGCTCACCGACACTAGCGAAAGGCTCCTACGAGCAGTACTTC	CASSPTLAKGSYEQYF
-	TRBV6-5	TRBJ2-5	-	TGTGCCAGCAGAGTTCAGGGGATGCAGACCCAGTACTTC	CASRVQGMQTQYF
TRBD1	TRBV7-9	TRBJ1-2	-	TGTGCCAGCAGCCCTCAGGGGGCCCTGCACTACACCTTC	CASSPQGALHYTF
TRBD2	TRBV30	TRBJ2-1	-	TGTGCCTGGAGCCCTGGGCTAGCGGGAGAGAATGAGCAGTTCTTC	CAWSPGLAGENEQFF
-	TRBV6-1	TRBJ1-2	-	TGTGCCAGCAGTGAATATCTGACAGTGGAAGGCTACACCTTC	CASSEYLTVEGYTF
-	TRBV5-1	TRBJ1-1	-	TGCGCCAGCAGTGTTACAGGGAGTAACACTGAAGCTTTCTTT	CASSVTGSNTEAFF
TRBD1	TRBV5-5	TRBJ1-2	once	TGTGCCAGCAGCTTGAGGGTAACAGGGGGCGCCTCTGCCTATGGCTACACCTTC	CASSLRVTGGASAYGYTF
TRBD2	TRBV15	TRBJ2-1	-	TGTGCCACCAGCAGAATAACTAGCGGAAATGAGCAGTTCTTC	CATSRITSGNEQFF
TRBD1	TRBV7-3	TRBJ1-2	-	TGTGCCAGCAGCCTCGACAGGGTTAACTATGGCTACACCTTC	CASSLDRVNYGYTF
-	TRBV19	TRBJ1-1	-	TGTGCCAGTAGGGTACAGGGCCGGAGCACTGAAGCTTTCTTT	CASRVQGRSTEAFF
-	TRBV9	TRBJ1-5	-	TGTGCCAGCAGCGTAGGTCCGGGGGGCGGTGGGCCCCAGCATTTT	CASSVGPGGGGPQHF
-	TRBV29-1	TRBJ1-1	-	TGCAGCGTTGAAGATGACAGGCGCCTTCGGACTGAAGCTTTCTTT	CSVEDDRRLRTEAFF
TRBD1	TRBV19	TRBJ1-1	few	TGTGCCAGTAGTGGAGGGACAGGGTCTGAAGCTTTCTTT	CASSGGTGSEAFF
-	TRBV28	TRBJ1-2	once	TGTGCCAGCAGTTTAACGATGGCAGGATTCAACTATGGCTACACCTTC	CASSLTMAGFNYGYTF
-	TRBV11-2	TRBJ2-1	once	TGTGCCAGCCGCCGGAGGGACCTTGATGAGCAGTTCTTC	CASRRRDLDEQFF
TRBD2	TRBV7-2	TRBJ2-3	once	TGTGCCAGCAGCACCAGACTAGCGGGAGCTACAGATACGCAGTATTTT	CASSTRLAGATDTQYF